The 17 T cell receptor beta chains below come from one sample, sequenced in a study of T cells in Graves' hyperthyroidism and ophthalmopathy. Amplification yielded TCR beta CDR3 regions, with RNA transcripts as the source. When the TCR CDR3 underwent first-round RT-PCR, the HTBI primer set was used. One entry per CDR3 protein, called by TCRdb with MiXCR from the multiplex PCR reads. This sample has around 260,000 distinct CDR3 sequences, with less than 30% found just once. The sample taken for sequencing was blood. Receptor source: a middle-aged man with Graves' hyperthyroidism that later progressed to Graves' ophthalmopathy.

In this sample, this clonotype turned up many times. J is TRBJ2-7 and V is TRBV9; maybe TRBD2 (6 bases). Germline V gives CDR1 SGDLS, CDR2 YYNGEE. This CDR3 is 14 amino acids long. The V gene lost 3 bases and the J gene lost 4 bases, with 14 bases spanning the gap. CDR3 residues: CASSALGGDYEQYF. The CDR3 bases are TGTGCCAGCAGCGCGTTGGGGGGTGATTACGAGCAGTACTTC.

Many counts were recorded for this clonotype. The chain employs TRBV19 and TRBJ1-1; D unclear. Between the trimmed V and J ends, which lost 5 bases and 8 bases, there was a span of 15 bases. CDR1 is LNHDA and CDR2 is SQIVND in the germline V gene (reference sequence). The length of the CDR3 is 13 residues. The CDR3 region is CASSLRGNGEAFF. CDR3 nucleotides: TGTGCCAGTAGTCTACGGGGAAACGGGGAAGCTTTCTTT.

Ten or more counts support this clonotype. The chain joins TRBV18 to TRBJ2-7; 10 bases fit TRBD2. Germline assignment: CDR1 KGHSH and CDR2 LQKENI. The CDR3 has 14 amino acids. V lost 5 bases to trimming and J lost 4 bases; unmatched junction nucleotides: 5. CDR3 amino acids: CASSTLAGGYEQYF. The DNA for the CDR3 is TGTGCCAGCTCAACGTTAGCGGGAGGTTACGAGCAGTACTTC.

This clonotype was recorded at least ten times. J is TRBJ1-6 and V is TRBV10-2; possibly TRBD1 for D (5 bases). Per germline, CDR1 WSHSY and CDR2 SAAADI. This CDR3 has 16 amino acids. Trimming took off 8 bases at V and 9 bases at J, with 23 bases between the two ends. This CDR3 is CASPQQRGALGSPLHF. The CDR3 DNA reads TGCGCCAGCCCTCAACAGCGAGGGGCTTTGGGTTCACCCCTCCACTTT.

This clonotype has only a few counts. The chain has TRBV6-5 and TRBJ1-2; D gene ambiguous. The V gene's germline CDR1 is MNHEY and CDR2 SVGAGI. V gave up 0 bases and J gave up 0 bases, with 5 bases separating them. The CDR3 spans 14 residues. In nucleotides, the CDR3 is TGTGCCAGCAGTTACTCCGACACTAACTATGGCTACACCTTC. Translating gives CASSYSDTNYGYTF.

This clonotype was recorded at least ten times. The rearrangement links TRBV19 to TRBJ2-5; D ambiguous. The CDR3 has 12 residues. In germline, CDR1 is LNHDA, CDR2 SQIVND (reference sequence). Trimming left V 7 bases short and J 5 bases short, with 11 bases between. For the CDR3, the DNA is TGTGCCAGTAAAGGAGTGTGGGAGACCCAGTACTTC. This gives the protein CASKGVWETQYF.

In its sample, this clonotype was seen many times. V usage is TRBV12-3 or TRBV12-4 and J usage is TRBJ1-2; D not certain. V was clipped by 1 base and J by 8 bases, with 11 bases between them. This CDR3 is built from 13 residues. The CDR3 DNA is TGTGCCAGCAGTTTAGAGTCTCTAGGGGGCTACACCTTC. Residues: CASSLESLGGYTF.

This clonotype has ten or more counts. The chain has TRBV2 and TRBJ1-5, with D unresolved. The CDR3 runs to 14 residues. Germline CDR1 reads SNHLY; CDR2 reads FYNNEI. Trimming cost V 5 bases and J 0 bases, with 8 bases left between them. The CDR3 nucleotides are TGTGCCAGCAGTCCTGTCGATAGCAATCAGCCCCAGCATTTT. Translating gives CASSPVDSNQPQHF.

This chain connects TRBV27 to TRBJ2-7; D may correspond to TRBD1 or TRBD2 (5 bases each). Germline V CDR1 and CDR2: MNHEY, SMNVEV (reference sequence). V was trimmed by 3 bases and J by 1 base, leaving 10 bases between them. The CDR3 covers 14 residues. CDR3 bases: TGTGCCAGCAGTTTGGGACGCAGATCCTACGAGCAGTACTTC. It encodes CASSLGRRSYEQYF.

This clonotype was detected ten times or more. The chain links TRBV27 to TRBJ1-5, with D perhaps TRBD1 (5 bases). Trimming took 5 bases from V and 7 from J, leaving 9 bases between them. CDR1 is MNHEY, CDR2 SMNVEV, per germline (reference sequence). This CDR3 spans 12 amino acids. CDR3: CASSVQAQPQHF. The CDR3 DNA is TGTGCCAGCAGTGTACAGGCGCAGCCCCAGCATTTT.

This clonotype appeared many times. V and J are TRBV6-2 or TRBV6-3 and TRBJ2-2, with TRBD2 identical over 13 bases. The CDR3 extends over 18 amino acids. Germline CDR1 MNHEY, CDR2 SVGEGT. V lost 2 bases and J lost 3; bases outside the gene matches: 6. The CDR3 DNA follows: TGTGCCAGCAGTTACCCGAATGGACTAGCGGGAGACACCGGGGAGCTGTTTTTT. Translating it yields CASSYPNGLAGDTGELFF.

The chain recombines TRBV6-2 or TRBV6-3 with TRBJ2-7, with 13 nucleotides matching TRBD2. V gave up 7 bases and J gave up 6 bases; unmatched junction bases: 6. The CDR3 runs to 14 residues. Germline CDR1 MNHEY, CDR2 SVGEGT. This CDR3 reads CASKRLAGGFEQYF. The CDR3 DNA follows: TGTGCCAGCAAAAGACTAGCGGGAGGATTCGAGCAGTACTTC.

V usage is TRBV5-5 and J usage is TRBJ2-7, with 9 bases that match TRBD1. Germline V gene sequence: CDR1 SGHKS, CDR2 YYEKEE (reference sequence). This CDR3 region has 14 residues. The J segment lost 5 bases and the V segment lost 0 bases, leaving 3 bases of the junction unmatched. CDR3 in DNA: TGTGCCAGCAGCTTGGGACAGGGGGGGCACGAGCAGTACTTC. Its translation is CASSLGQGGHEQYF. Full variable domain (remainder filled in from reference TRBV5-5 and TRBJ2-7): DAGVTQSPTHLIKTRGQQVTLRCSPISGHKSVSWYQQVLGQGPQFIFQYYEKEERGRGNFPDRFSARQFPNYSSELNVNALLLGDSALYLCASSLGQGGHEQYFGPGTRLTVT.

The sample holds many counts of this clonotype. The genes are TRBV11-2 and TRBJ2-7, with 14 bases fitting TRBD2. The J segment lost 6 bases and the V segment lost 5 bases, leaving 12 bases of the junction unmatched. The CDR3 length is 17 residues. The germline V gene has CDR1 SGHAT and CDR2 FQNNGV. CDR3 in amino acids: CASSPIPGLAGDFEQYF. CDR3 DNA: TGTGCCAGCAGCCCGATCCCGGGACTAGCGGGAGATTTCGAGCAGTACTTC.

This clonotype was counted ten times or more. J is TRBJ2-2 and V is TRBV12-3 or TRBV12-4; TRBD1 matches 7 bases. The J segment lost 5 bases and the V segment lost 4 bases, leaving 7 bases of the junction unmatched. The CDR3 is made up of 15 amino acids. The CDR3 nucleotides are TGTGCCAGCAGTTCGCGGACAGGATCTACCGGGGAGCTGTTTTTT. This encodes CASSSRTGSTGELFF.

This chain uses TRBV5-1 with TRBJ2-7; 7 bases are a match to TRBD1. V gave up 4 bases and J gave up 0 bases; unmatched junction bases: 4. Germline V CDR1 and CDR2: SGHRS, YFSETQ. CDR3 size: 14 residues. This CDR3 reads CASSGDSYSYEQYF. CDR3 coding DNA: TGCGCCAGCAGCGGGGACAGTTACTCCTACGAGCAGTACTTC.

This clonotype was observed at least ten times. The chain carries TRBV15 and TRBJ1-1; TRBD1 aligns across 7 bases. Germline V gene data show CDR1 as LNHNV and CDR2 as YYDKDF (reference sequence). Trimming took 1 base from V and 4 from J; bases not matched to a gene: 9. The CDR3 contains 16 residues. The CDR3 spells CATSRGTGVSFTEAFF. CDR3 DNA sequence: TGTGCCACCAGCAGAGGAACAGGGGTATCGTTCACTGAAGCTTTCTTT.